This T cell receptor (beta chain) stems from a study of shared clonotypes between healthy human individuals. The authors ran the assay at deep level. Clones were read by immunoSEQ multiplex PCR, and TCRdb kept only the in-frame ones, dropping some. This sample has approximately 1.4 million clones, with 98% found just once. The CDR3 runs to 14 residues. Trimming stripped 2 bases from V and 1 base from J, with 9 bases between. The germline V gene has CDR1 SGHRS and CDR2 YFSETQ. The sequence was obtained from a man aged 25 to 45 in good health. The sequenced sample was naive CD4+ T cells sorted from blood. Specified subset: CD45RA+ positively selected. This rearrangement joins TRBV5-1 to TRBJ2-5, with D tentatively TRBD2 (5 bases). The CDR3 sequence is CASSLRGIQETQYF. The CDR3 DNA reads TGCGCCAGCAGCTTACGGGGAATCCAAGAGACCCAGTACTTC.